The 27 T cell receptor beta chains presented below share a single source sample, sequenced in a study of blood T cell repertoires in COVID-19. Sequencing used immunoSEQ multiplex PCR; TCRdb keeps in-frame clones, though not all of them. In the table there are about 160,000 clones, less than 85% of which are singletons. The material sequenced was peripheral blood. The source of these receptors is a woman aged 55-69 years with COVID-19, enrolled during active disease.

This clone was recorded a few times. The chain uses TRBV2 and TRBJ1-5; 8 nucleotides agree with TRBD1. Germline values: CDR1 SNHLY, CDR2 FYNNEI. With 6 bases clipped from V and 5 bases from J, the junction kept 6 bases outside the gene matches. This CDR3 is built from 14 residues. CDR3 region: CASRTGTGYQPQHF. The CDR3 region has the DNA TGTGCCAGCAGGACAGGGACAGGTTATCAGCCCCAGCATTTT.

The chain employs TRBV19 and TRBJ2-1, with 10 bases identical to TRBD2. V lost 3 bases to trimming and J lost 7 bases; unmatched junction nucleotides: 9. Germline assignment: CDR1 LNHDA and CDR2 SQIVND (reference sequence). CDR3 length: 16 amino acids. The CDR3 is CASSMWLAGGANEQFF. As DNA, the CDR3 is TGTGCCAGTAGTATGTGGTTAGCGGGAGGAGCGAATGAGCAGTTCTTC.

In its sample, this clone was seen once. The V call is TRBV7-3, the J call TRBJ2-2, with D tentatively TRBD2 (6 bases). In germline, CDR1 is SGHTA, CDR2 FQGTGA. This CDR3 is 16 amino acids long. Between the trimmed V and J ends, which lost 2 bases and 5 bases, there was a span of 15 bases. In DNA form, the CDR3 reads TGTGCCAGCAGCTTAGACTCGGGAGTAGTGACCGGGGAGCTGTTTTTT. Protein product: CASSLDSGVVTGELFF.

The V gene is TRBV18, the J gene TRBJ2-3; maybe TRBD2 (5 bases). The CDR3 contains 12 residues. V was pared by 8 bases and J by 4 bases, with 10 bases between. Germline lookup yields CDR1 KGHSH and CDR2 LQKENI. The CDR3 DNA follows: TGTGCCAGCGCCCCGGGATCAGATACGCAGTATTTT. It codes for CASAPGSDTQYF.

This clone was recorded at least ten times. The chain combines TRBV6-5 with TRBJ1-1, with D perhaps TRBD1 (5 bases). The CDR3 sequence is 14 residues long. The germline V and J ends were trimmed by 7 bases and 4 bases, with 16 bases remaining between them. Germline CDR1 MNHEY, CDR2 SVGAGI. CDR3 loop: CASILGPASTEAFF. The CDR3 DNA is TGTGCCAGCATCCTGGGGCCGGCGAGCACTGAAGCTTTCTTT.

This chain links TRBV7-2 with TRBJ2-1, with TRBD2 identical over 9 bases. V was pared by 2 bases and J by 3 bases, with 8 bases of the junction left unmatched. This CDR3 region has 17 residues. Per the germline V gene, CDR1 is SGHTA and CDR2 is FQGNSA. CDR3 amino acids: CASSLLGGRGGYNEQFF. CDR3 nucleotides: TGTGCCAGCAGCTTATTAGGAGGGCGGGGGGGCTACAATGAGCAGTTCTTC.

This chain connects TRBV4-1 to TRBJ2-7; 10 nucleotides align to TRBD1. The CDR3 extends over 15 amino acids. V lost 4 bases, J lost 3 bases, and 6 bases stayed unmatched. Per the germline V gene, CDR1 is MGHRA and CDR2 is YSYEKL. CDR3 DNA: TGCGCCAGCAGCCCAACGACAGGGGGCCACTACGAGCAGTACTTC. Encoded protein: CASSPTTGGHYEQYF.

The V call is TRBV9, the J call TRBJ2-7; D is possibly TRBD2 (6 bases). The CDR3 is 16 residues long. V was shortened by 0 bases and J by 3 bases, with 16 bases between the two germline ends. Germline V gene sequence: CDR1 SGDLS, CDR2 YYNGEE. The CDR3 sequence is CASSVAQRVSIYEQYF. The CDR3 DNA follows: TGTGCCAGCAGCGTAGCTCAGCGGGTTTCAATCTACGAGCAGTACTTC.

The rearrangement links TRBV5-1 to TRBJ2-5; D gene uncertain. This CDR3 comprises 15 residues. Germline V lookup: CDR1 SGHRS, CDR2 YFSETQ. Deletions cut 0 bases from V and 0 bases from J, with 9 bases between. In DNA form, the CDR3 reads TGCGCCAGCAGCTTGGCTTTGGCGGACCAAGAGACCCAGTACTTC. Its translation: CASSLALADQETQYF.

The CDR3 region has the DNA TGTGCCAGCAGCCTCGGACAGGGTACGAGGAATTCACCCCTCCACTTT. It translates to CASSLGQGTRNSPLHF. V usage is TRBV7-6 and J usage is TRBJ1-6; 8 bases are shared with TRBD1. This CDR3 spans 16 amino acids. J lost 7 bases, V lost 5 bases, and 10 bases had no gene match. Germline CDR1 SGHVS, CDR2 FNYEAQ. The full variable domain, in which reference TRBV7-6 and TRBJ1-6 provide the parts outside the CDR3, is GAGVSQSPRYKVTKRGQDVALRCDPISGHVSLYWYRQALGQGPEFLTYFNYEAQQDKSGLPNDRFSAERPEGSISTLTIQRTEQRDSAMYRCASSLGQGTRNSPLHFGNGTRLTVT.

This rearrangement joins TRBV3-1 (or the pseudogene TRBV3-2) to TRBJ2-1; D remains ambiguous. Trimming removed 0 bases from V and 10 bases from J, with 13 bases in between. Germline loops: CDR1 LGHDT, CDR2 YNNKEL (reference sequence). The length of the CDR3 is 14 residues. As DNA, the CDR3 is TGTGCCAGCAGCCAAGATAGCCCCCCTTGGGAGCAGTTCTTC. Translated, it gives CASSQDSPPWEQFF.

The chain combines TRBV3-1 (or the pseudogene TRBV3-2) with TRBJ1-3, with D perhaps matching TRBD1 (6 bases). V was cut by 1 base and J by 11 bases, with 15 bases left in between. The CDR3 is 14 amino acids. In germline, CDR1 is LGHDT, CDR2 YNNKEL (reference sequence). This CDR3 reads CASSQGDRSKAIYF. DNA for the CDR3: TGTGCCAGCAGCCAAGGTGACAGGAGTAAGGCCATATATTTT.

This clone has a handful of counts. The V call is TRBV28, the J call TRBJ1-1; 7 bases line up with TRBD1. Germline CDR1 is MDHEN and CDR2 is SYDVKM. Losses at the gene ends were 6 bases for V and 5 bases for J; bases not matched to a gene: 6. CDR3 length equals 13 residues. The CDR3 sequence: CASRKQGRTEAFF. As DNA, the CDR3 is TGTGCCAGCAGGAAACAGGGGAGGACTGAAGCTTTCTTT. The whole variable domain, filled in from reference TRBV28 and TRBJ1-1, reads DVKVTQSSRYLVKRTGEKVFLECVQDMDHENMFWYRQDPGLGLRLIYFSYDVKMKEKGDIPEGYSVSREKKERFSLILESASTNQTSMYLCASRKQGRTEAFFGQGTRLTVV.

The rearrangement uses TRBV3-1 (or the pseudogene TRBV3-2) and TRBJ2-1; TRBD2 matches at 10 bases. Per the germline V gene, CDR1 is LGHDT and CDR2 is YNNKEL (reference sequence). This CDR3 contains 16 residues. With 5 bases clipped from V and 5 bases from J, the junction kept 9 bases outside the gene matches. CDR3 protein: CASSFSGLAANNEQFF. In DNA, the CDR3 is TGTGCCAGCAGCTTCTCAGGACTAGCGGCTAACAATGAGCAGTTCTTC.

The V and J genes are TRBV5-1 and TRBJ1-4; tentative D call: TRBD1 (6 bases). This CDR3 comprises 14 residues. CDR1 is SGHRS, CDR2 YFSETQ, per germline. The V end lost 0 bases, the J end lost 6 bases, and 9 bases lay between the germline ends. CDR3 sequence: CASSLDRVDEKLFF. The CDR3 coding sequence is TGCGCCAGCAGCTTGGACAGGGTTGATGAAAAACTGTTTTTT.

This clone was seen a few times. The J gene is TRBJ1-2, the V gene TRBV5-1; weak D call: TRBD1 (6 bases). The CDR3 consists of 18 residues. V shed 4 bases and J shed 0 bases, with 22 bases lying between them. Germline CDR1 reads SGHRS; CDR2 reads YFSETQ. CDR3 amino acids: CASSPQNTDRPANYGYTF. CDR3 bases: TGCGCCAGCAGCCCACAGAATACGGACAGACCTGCTAACTATGGCTACACCTTC. Filled out from reference TRBV5-1 and TRBJ1-2, the complete variable domain reads KAGVTQTPRYLIKTRGQQVTLSCSPISGHRSVSWYQQTPGQGLQFLFEYFSETQRNKGNFPGRFSGRQFSNSRSEMNVSTLELGDSALYLCASSPQNTDRPANYGYTFGSGTRLTVV.

CDR3 sequence (DNA): TGTGCCAGCAGCCAAGCGGGGGGGACCGCAACTAATGAAAAACTGTTTTTT. Encoded protein: CASSQAGGTATNEKLFF. The chain joins TRBV4-2 to TRBJ1-4; a possible D gene is TRBD1 (5 bases). This CDR3 has 17 residues. Germline loops: CDR1 LGHNA, CDR2 YNFKEQ. Trimming took 1 base from V and 0 from J, leaving 12 bases between them.

The CDR3 nucleotides are TGTGCCAGCAGCTCCCCCCCTAGCGGAAGGGGGGAGCTGTTTTTT. Protein: CASSSPPSGRGELFF. This rearrangement joins TRBV28 to TRBJ2-2; 7 nucleotides match TRBD2. V lost 6 bases, J lost 8 bases, and 12 bases stayed unmatched. CDR3 size: 15 residues. CDR1 is MDHEN and CDR2 is SYDVKM in the germline V gene. The entire variable domain, with the rest obtained from reference TRBV28 and TRBJ2-2, is as follows: DVKVTQSSRYLVKRTGEKVFLECVQDMDHENMFWYRQDPGLGLRLIYFSYDVKMKEKGDIPEGYSVSREKKERFSLILESASTNQTSMYLCASSSPPSGRGELFFGEGSRLTVL.

V is TRBV11-3 and J is TRBJ1-1, with a tentative D call TRBD1 (6 bases). Germline V lookup: CDR1 SGHNT, CDR2 YENEEA. V gave up 5 bases and J gave up 1 base, with 11 bases separating them. The CDR3 runs to 14 residues. The CDR3 DNA sequence: TGTGCCAGCAGCCCTGGACAGACGAACACTGAAGCTTTCTTT. It yields the protein CASSPGQTNTEAFF.

The chain joins TRBV6-6 to TRBJ2-1; TRBD2 is a possible D gene (5 bases). The CDR3 covers 14 residues. The germline V and J ends were trimmed by 8 bases and 0 bases, with 11 bases remaining between them. CDR1 and CDR2 from the germline V gene are MNHNY and SVGAGI (reference sequence). CDR3 amino acids: CASGRLGSYNEQFF. CDR3 DNA sequence: TGTGCCAGCGGGAGATTGGGCTCCTACAATGAGCAGTTCTTC.

The rearrangement joins TRBV19 to TRBJ2-6; 8 bases fit TRBD1. The germline V gene encodes CDR1 LNHDA and CDR2 SQIVND (reference sequence). The CDR3 runs to 17 residues. Losses at the gene ends were 5 bases for V and 4 bases for J; bases not matched to a gene: 10. This chain's CDR3 is CASSWAGGRSGANVLTF. In DNA, the CDR3 is TGTGCCAGTAGTTGGGCAGGGGGCCGGTCCGGGGCCAACGTCCTGACTTTC.

The DNA of the CDR3 is TGTGCCAGCTCACTACAGGGGGCGTTCGGCTATGGCTACACCTTC. It yields the protein CASSLQGAFGYGYTF. This rearrangement joins TRBV18 to TRBJ1-2, with 9 positions matching TRBD1. V lost 4 bases, J lost 4 bases, and 7 bases stayed unmatched. Germline CDR1 and CDR2: KGHSH and LQKENI. The CDR3 consists of 15 residues.

The table lists this clone with a count of one. The chain joins TRBV13 to TRBJ2-2, with D perhaps matching TRBD1 (5 bases). With 5 bases removed from V and 4 bases from J, the gap between germline ends came to 14 bases. Per the germline V gene, CDR1 is PRHDT and CDR2 is FYEKMQ (reference sequence). The CDR3 consists of 15 residues. CDR3 sequence: CASSHRTLGTGELFF. Written as DNA, the CDR3 is TGTGCCAGCAGCCACAGGACCCTCGGCACCGGGGAGCTGTTTTTT.

V usage is TRBV5-1 and J usage is TRBJ1-1; 9 nucleotides agree with TRBD1. Germline-derived CDR1 and CDR2 are SGHRS and YFSETQ. The V segment lost 4 bases and the J segment 0 bases; nucleotides outside the gene matches: 10. The CDR3 is 17 amino acids. CDR3 sequence reads: CASSGTGRGNMNTEAFF. CDR3 nucleotide sequence: TGCGCCAGCAGCGGGACAGGGAGGGGGAACATGAACACTGAAGCTTTCTTT. The variable domain in full, with the rest retrieved from reference TRBV5-1 and TRBJ1-1, is KAGVTQTPRYLIKTRGQQVTLSCSPISGHRSVSWYQQTPGQGLQFLFEYFSETQRNKGNFPGRFSGRQFSNSRSEMNVSTLELGDSALYLCASSGTGRGNMNTEAFFGQGTRLTVV.

A single count supports this clone. V usage is TRBV30 and J usage is TRBJ1-1, with 10 bases aligning to TRBD1. The germline V gene has CDR1 GTSNPN and CDR2 SVGIG (reference sequence). The CDR3 is 16 amino acids. The ends lost 1 base at V and 1 base at J; junction bases unmatched: 6. The CDR3 loop is CAWSGGGQGENTEAFF. The CDR3 nucleotides are TGTGCCTGGAGTGGGGGAGGACAGGGGGAGAACACTGAAGCTTTCTTT.

This clone has just a few counts. CDR3 nucleotide sequence: TGTGCCAGCAGCGCTAGCGGCTCTGGGGCCAACGTCCTGACTTTC. Translation gives CASSASGSGANVLTF. The chain employs TRBV3-1 (or the pseudogene TRBV3-2) and TRBJ2-6; 7 nucleotides line up with TRBD2. V trimming: 5 bases; J trimming: 0 bases; junction bases outside the gene matches: 1. This CDR3 is built from 15 residues. Per germline, CDR1 LGHDT and CDR2 YNNKEL (reference sequence).

The chain links TRBV19 to TRBJ1-3, with TRBD1 identical over 10 bases. Unmatched junction bases numbered 7, after V lost 5 bases and J lost 0 bases. Germline V gene data show CDR1 as LNHDA and CDR2 as SQIVND (reference sequence). The CDR3 is 17 residues long. The CDR3 nucleotides are TGTGCCAGTAGTCCACCGGGACAGGGGAGCTCTGGAAACACCATATATTTT. It codes for CASSPPGQGSSGNTIYF.